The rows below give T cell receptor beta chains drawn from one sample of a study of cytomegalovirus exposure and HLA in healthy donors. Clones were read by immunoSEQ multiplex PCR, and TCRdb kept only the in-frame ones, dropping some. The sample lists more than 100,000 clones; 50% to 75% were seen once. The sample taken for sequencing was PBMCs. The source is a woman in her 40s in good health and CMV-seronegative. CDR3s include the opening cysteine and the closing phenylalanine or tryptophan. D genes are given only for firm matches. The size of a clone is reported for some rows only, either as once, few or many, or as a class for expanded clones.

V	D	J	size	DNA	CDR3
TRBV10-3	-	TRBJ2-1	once	TGTGCCATCAGTGTGGGGCGGGGCTTTTACAATGAGCAGTTCTTC	CAISVGRGFYNEQFF
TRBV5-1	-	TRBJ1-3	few	TGCGCCAGCAGCCCAAGCGTCGGGGGAGCAGGAAACACCATATATTTT	CASSPSVGGAGNTIYF
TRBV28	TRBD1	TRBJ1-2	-	TGTGCCAGCAGTTCGACAGGGGTCTATGGCTACACCTTC	CASSSTGVYGYTF
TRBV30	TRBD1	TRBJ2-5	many	TGTGCCTGTGGACAGGGAAGAGAGACCCAGTACTTC	CACGQGRETQYF
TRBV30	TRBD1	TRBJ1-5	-	TGTGCCTGGAGGGGACAGGGCAATCAGCCCCAGCATTTT	CAWRGQGNQPQHF
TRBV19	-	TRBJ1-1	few	TGTGCCAGTAGTATTGTCCGAGACACTGAAGCTTTCTTT	CASSIVRDTEAFF
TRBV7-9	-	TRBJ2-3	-	TGTGCCAGCAGCTTGGGCTCAATGACAGATACGCAGTATTTT	CASSLGSMTDTQYF
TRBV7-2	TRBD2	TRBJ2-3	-	TGTGCGGCCAGTAGCGGGGCTCGGACCAGTACGCAGTATTTT	CAASSGARTSTQYF
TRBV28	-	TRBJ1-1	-	TGTGCCAGCAGTCCTAGCCCAGGGGTCATGAACACTGAAGCTTTCTTT	CASSPSPGVMNTEAFF
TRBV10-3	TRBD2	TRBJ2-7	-	TGTGCCATCAACCCAGCGGGGGCGGGGGACGAGCAGTACTTC	CAINPAGAGDEQYF
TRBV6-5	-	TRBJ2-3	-	TGTGCCAGCGAGGCAGCGGATACGCAGTATTTT	CASEAADTQYF
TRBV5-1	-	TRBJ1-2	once	TGCGCCAGCAGGCGGGACGCGTGGGCGGAGGGCTACACCTTC	CASRRDAWAEGYTF
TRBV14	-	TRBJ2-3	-	TGTGCCAGCAGCCAAGACTGGAGGGATACGCAGTATTTT	CASSQDWRDTQYF
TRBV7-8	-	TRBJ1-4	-	TGTGCCAGCAGCTTTACCCGGGCGGGCAGACTTGCAACTAATGAAAAACTGTTTTTT	CASSFTRAGRLATNEKLFF
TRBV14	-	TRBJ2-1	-	TGTGCCAGCAGCCCTCGGGACTCATGGACCAACAATGAGCAGTTCTTC	CASSPRDSWTNNEQFF
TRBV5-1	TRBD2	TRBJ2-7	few	TGCGCCAGCAGCGAAAAGACTAGCGGGTCTGCCGACGAGCAGTACTTC	CASSEKTSGSADEQYF
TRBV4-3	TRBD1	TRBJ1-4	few	TGCGCCAGCAGCCAAGCGGACAGGCTTAATGAAAAACTGTTTTTT	CASSQADRLNEKLFF
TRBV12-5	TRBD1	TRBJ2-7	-	TGTGCTAGTGGTCCCGGGACAGGGGGCGCGCAGTACTTC	CASGPGTGGAQYF
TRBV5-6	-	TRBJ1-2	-	TGTGCCAGCAGCCGCCCGGGACAAGTGATGGGCTACACCTTC	CASSRPGQVMGYTF
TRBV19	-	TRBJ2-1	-	TGTGCCAGTAGCCCTACCTACAATGAGCAGTTCTTC	CASSPTYNEQFF
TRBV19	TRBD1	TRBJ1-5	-	TGTGCCAGCCCCCAACAGGGGAATCAGCCCCAGCATTTT	CASPQQGNQPQHF
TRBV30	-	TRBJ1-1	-	TGTGCCTGGAACAGGGATGAAGCTTTCTTT	CAWNRDEAFF
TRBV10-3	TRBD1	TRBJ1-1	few	TGTGCCATCAGTGCCACCGGGACAGTGAACACTGAAGCTTTCTTT	CAISATGTVNTEAFF
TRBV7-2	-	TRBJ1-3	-	TGTGCCAGCAGTCCCATCCAGGGGCTAGGTGGAAACACCATATATTTT	CASSPIQGLGGNTIYF
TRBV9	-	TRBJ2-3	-	TGTGCCAGCAGCCTGGGTCAATCGGGGGCAGATACGCAGTATTTT	CASSLGQSGADTQYF
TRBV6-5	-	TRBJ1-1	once	TGTGCCAGCAGTTACTCGAAGGGGTTGAACACTGAAGCTTTCTTT	CASSYSKGLNTEAFF
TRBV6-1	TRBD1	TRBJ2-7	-	TGTGCCAGCAGTGACCTCGGACAGGGCGGCTACGAGCAGTACTTC	CASSDLGQGGYEQYF
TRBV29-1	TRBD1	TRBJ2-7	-	TGCAGCGTTGCCCCGGACAGGGGAGGCCGCGAGCAGTACTTC	CSVAPDRGGREQYF